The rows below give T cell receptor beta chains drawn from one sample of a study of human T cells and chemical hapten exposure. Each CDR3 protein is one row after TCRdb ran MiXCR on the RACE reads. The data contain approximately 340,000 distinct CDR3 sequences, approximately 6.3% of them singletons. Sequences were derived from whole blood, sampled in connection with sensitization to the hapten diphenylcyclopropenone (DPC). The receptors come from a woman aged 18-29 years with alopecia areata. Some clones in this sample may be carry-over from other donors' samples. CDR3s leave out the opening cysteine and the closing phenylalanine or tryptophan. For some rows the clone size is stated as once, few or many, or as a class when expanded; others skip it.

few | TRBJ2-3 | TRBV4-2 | ASSQDLRSDTQY
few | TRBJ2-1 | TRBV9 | ASSASSEQF
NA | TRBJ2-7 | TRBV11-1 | ASKWTSGDNYEQY
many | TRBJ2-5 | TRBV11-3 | ASSSGTSGDLETQY
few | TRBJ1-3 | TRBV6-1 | ASNPRGSGNTIY
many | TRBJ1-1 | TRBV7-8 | ASSLTLNTEAF
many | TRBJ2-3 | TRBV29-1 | SVDSGTGSTDTQY
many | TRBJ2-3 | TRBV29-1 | SVELVGGAGDTQY
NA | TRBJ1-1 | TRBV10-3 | AISIEQPGGAF
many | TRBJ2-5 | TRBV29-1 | SVIVTGAQTQY
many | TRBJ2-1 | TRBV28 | ASSSSVRGSYNEQF
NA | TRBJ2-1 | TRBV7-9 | ASRSNRGKANEQF
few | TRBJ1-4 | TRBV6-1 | ASSEAWQPRNEKLF
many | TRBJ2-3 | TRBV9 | ASSVVASGADTQY
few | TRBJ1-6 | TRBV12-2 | ASLPKNYYWDSPLH
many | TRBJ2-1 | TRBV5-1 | ASSLGLDRYNEQF
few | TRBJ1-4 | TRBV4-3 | ASSLDRRINEKLF
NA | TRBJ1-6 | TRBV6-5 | ASSPRTENSPLH
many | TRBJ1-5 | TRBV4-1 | ASSPRSTGDRYQPQH
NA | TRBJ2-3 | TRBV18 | ASSPPAGRSTDTQY
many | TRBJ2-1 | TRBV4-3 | ASSQDFSHGDEQF
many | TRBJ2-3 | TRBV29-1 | SVAAATDTQY
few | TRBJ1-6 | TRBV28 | ASSSTGERSPLH
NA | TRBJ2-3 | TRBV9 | ASSSPGTPTDTQY
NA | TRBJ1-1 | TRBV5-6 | ASSRELNTEAF
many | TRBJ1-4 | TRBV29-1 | SVITPGDEKLF
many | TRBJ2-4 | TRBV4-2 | ASSLTRTGGYVNIQY
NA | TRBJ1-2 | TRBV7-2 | ASRQQGAVNGYT
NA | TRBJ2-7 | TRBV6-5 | ASSYSTGGAGYEQY
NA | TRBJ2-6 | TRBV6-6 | ASSLGHLGAAGANVLT
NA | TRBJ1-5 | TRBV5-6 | ASSLFTTYSNQPQH
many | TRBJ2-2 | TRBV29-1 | SVRLAGTANTGELF
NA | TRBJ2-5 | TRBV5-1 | ASSLGDRGRETQY
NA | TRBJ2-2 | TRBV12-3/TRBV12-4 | ASLTGSGWYTGELF
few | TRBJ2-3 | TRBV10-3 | AIKRSDTTDTQY
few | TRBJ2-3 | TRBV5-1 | ASSLSSGTDTQY
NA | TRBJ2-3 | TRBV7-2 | ASSLAPTSGVLY
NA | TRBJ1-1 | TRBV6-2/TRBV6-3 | ASRNREVDTEAF
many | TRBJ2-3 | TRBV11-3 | ASSENRKDTQY
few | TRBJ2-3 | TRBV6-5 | ASKGTSGITDTQY
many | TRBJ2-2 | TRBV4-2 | ASSQDPATRNTGELF
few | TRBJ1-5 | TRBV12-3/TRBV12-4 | ASGHSNQPQH
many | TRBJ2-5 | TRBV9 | ASSSAGWETQY
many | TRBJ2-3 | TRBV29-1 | SVARASGGLDTQY
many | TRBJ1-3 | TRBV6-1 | ASSPRDGLLGNTIY
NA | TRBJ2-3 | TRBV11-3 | ASSPGLAGDLPPDTQY
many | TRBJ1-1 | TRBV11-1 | ASSSPEREAF
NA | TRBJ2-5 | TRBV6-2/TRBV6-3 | ASSYLPSGLSETQY
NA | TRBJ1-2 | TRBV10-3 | AISEPGGGHT
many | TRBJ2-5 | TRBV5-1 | ASSLGAALETQY
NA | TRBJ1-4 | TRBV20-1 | SAREARENEKLF
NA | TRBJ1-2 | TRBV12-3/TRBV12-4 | ASSLRGLIYGYT
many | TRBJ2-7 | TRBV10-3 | AISEGTGTGSYEQY
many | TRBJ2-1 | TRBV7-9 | ASSRAGYNEQF